This T cell receptor (beta chain) stems from a study of control samples from healthy donors and cancer patients. Data came from immunoSEQ multiplex PCR; TCRdb stores just in-frame clones and leaves some out. Among 90,000 to 140,000 clones listed, 83% were seen once. There are 15 residues in the CDR3. Germline V gene sequence: CDR1 MRHNA, CDR2 SNTAGT. V lost 7 bases to trimming and J lost 2 bases; unmatched junction nucleotides: 7. The sequence came from a woman between 50 and 59 years old in good health. V gene TRBV6-4 combines with J gene TRBJ2-2, with 7 bases aligning to TRBD1. The sample comprised blood. CDR3 sequence reads: CASKKRQGNTGELFF. The DNA of the CDR3 is TGTGCCAGCAAAAAAAGACAGGGAAACACCGGGGAGCTGTTTTTT.